The 24 T cell receptor beta chains presented below share a single source sample, sequenced in a study of cytomegalovirus exposure and HLA in healthy donors. The PCR made use of 60 Vbeta and 13 Jbeta primers. This table comes from immunoSEQ multiplex PCR, and its TCRdb copy is limited to in-frame clones, with some not included. Of some 180,000 clones detected, 81% appear once; the ten largest clones hold about 3.4%. Sequenced sample: PBMCs. These receptors originate from a man aged 35 to 55 in good health and CMV-seropositive.

The chain links TRBV2 to TRBJ1-2; 7 bases fit TRBD1. With V trimmed by 6 bases and J by 4 bases, 8 bases remained unmatched. The CDR3 is 14 amino acids. CDR1 is SNHLY, CDR2 FYNNEI, per germline. Written as DNA, the CDR3 is TGTGCCAGCAGGGACCGGGACAGATTCTATGGCTACACCTTC. Translation gives CASRDRDRFYGYTF.

J is TRBJ1-4 and V is TRBV9, with D possibly matching TRBD1 (5 bases). Trimming shortened V by 4 bases and J by 8 bases, and 21 bases separated the two germline ends. The CDR3 runs 16 residues. Germline V CDR1 and CDR2: SGDLS, YYNGEE. This chain's CDR3 is CASSQGGRSSGEKLFF. In DNA form, the CDR3 reads TGTGCCAGCAGCCAGGGAGGACGCAGCTCGGGGGAAAAACTGTTTTTT.

This rearrangement joins TRBV5-1 to TRBJ2-1; 8 bases line up with TRBD2. Per the germline V gene, CDR1 is SGHRS and CDR2 is YFSETQ. Unmatched junction bases numbered 22, after V lost 3 bases and J lost 2 bases. This CDR3 is built from 21 residues. The CDR3 DNA follows: TGCGCCAGCAGCTCCATGGGCGGCGGGGGGCCCCTTAGAGGAACCTACAATGAGCAGTTCTTC. It specifies CASSSMGGGGPLRGTYNEQFF.

This sequence joins TRBV19 and TRBJ2-1; TRBD2 matches at 10 bases. CDR3 length equals 14 residues. Germline CDR1 LNHDA, CDR2 SQIVND (reference sequence). V shed 7 bases and J 4 bases; nucleotides not matched to a gene: 4. The CDR3 bases are TGTGCCAGTAAAGCTAGCGGGGGATACAATGAGCAGTTCTTC. Amino acids: CASKASGGYNEQFF.

The chain employs TRBV7-2 and TRBJ2-1; 13 nucleotides match TRBD2. CDR1 SGHTA and CDR2 FQGNSA come from the germline V gene. CDR3 length: 14 residues. Trimming cost V 5 bases and J 7 bases; bases outside gene matches: 2. Written as DNA, the CDR3 is TGTGCCAGCAGCCGGACTAGCGGGAGTAATGAGCAGTTCTTC. It is translated as CASSRTSGSNEQFF.

The chain employs TRBV2 and TRBJ1-6; TRBD1 matches at 8 bases. CDR1 is SNHLY, CDR2 FYNNEI, per germline. The CDR3 spans 16 residues. With 6 bases clipped from V and 5 bases from J, the junction kept 9 bases outside the gene matches. The CDR3 protein is CASRSGTGQDNSPLHF. Here the CDR3 DNA reads TGTGCCAGCAGAAGCGGGACAGGCCAAGATAATTCACCCCTCCACTTT.

The chain employs TRBV9 and TRBJ1-2; 8 bases are a match to TRBD1. This CDR3 is 14 amino acids long. The germline gives CDR1 SGDLS, CDR2 YYNGEE. Unmatched junction bases numbered 1, after V lost 0 bases and J lost 3 bases. For the CDR3, the DNA is TGTGCCAGCAGCGTAGCGGGACAGGACTATGGCTACACCTTC. This codes for CASSVAGQDYGYTF.

V usage is TRBV7-2 and J usage is TRBJ2-3; no firm D call. V was trimmed by 4 bases and J by 6 bases, leaving 11 bases between them. In germline, CDR1 is SGHTA, CDR2 FQGNSA. This CDR3 is built from 13 residues. The CDR3 DNA is TGTGCCAGCAGCTATACCCGGTCGGATACGCAGTATTTT. This sequence encodes CASSYTRSDTQYF.

The CDR3 sequence: CASSLLAGRSYNEQFF. CDR3 DNA sequence: TGTGCCAGCAGCCTCCTAGCGGGGCGCTCCTACAATGAGCAGTTCTTC. The chain couples TRBV6-6 to TRBJ2-1; the match to TRBD2 covers 9 bases. The V gene end was trimmed by 6 bases and the J gene end by 0 bases; junction bases not matched to a gene: 6. CDR3 length equals 16 residues. Germline CDR1 is MNHNY and CDR2 is SVGAGI (reference sequence).

The chain couples TRBV5-1 to TRBJ2-7; D may be TRBD1 (5 bases). This CDR3 is built from 15 residues. Germline CDR1 is SGHRS and CDR2 is YFSETQ. V shed 0 bases and J shed 0 bases, with 10 bases lying between them. CDR3 nucleotides: TGCGCCAGCAGCTTGGCCCCCGACAGCTCCTACGAGCAGTACTTC. Amino acid sequence: CASSLAPDSSYEQYF.

The CDR3 DNA is TGTGCCAGCAGTTTCGGGACACGTGAAGCTTTCTTT. Amino acid sequence: CASSFGTREAFF. The chain has TRBV6-6 and TRBJ1-1; D perhaps matches TRBD1 (6 bases). V dropped 4 bases and J dropped 7 bases, with 10 bases sitting between them. This CDR3 is 12 amino acids long. The germline V gene has CDR1 MNHNY and CDR2 SVGAGI (reference sequence).

The chain has TRBV18 and TRBJ1-1; 8 nucleotides agree with TRBD1. Germline V gene data show CDR1 as KGHSH and CDR2 as LQKENI. The CDR3 covers 15 residues. Trimming at V came to 1 base and at J to 0 bases, leaving 1 base not matched to a gene. The DNA of the CDR3 is TGTGCCAGCTCACCACAGACAGGGGTGAACACTGAAGCTTTCTTT. It encodes CASSPQTGVNTEAFF. Full variable domain (remainder filled in from reference TRBV18 and TRBJ1-1): NAGVMQNPRHLVRRRGQEARLRCSPMKGHSHVYWYRQLPEEGLKFMVYLQKENIIDESGMPKERFSAEFPKEGPSILRIQQVVRGDSAAYFCASSPQTGVNTEAFFGQGTRLTVV.

The chain recombines TRBV5-5 with TRBJ1-1, with a tentative D call TRBD1 (6 bases). The CDR3 runs 17 residues. Trimming cost V 4 bases and J 11 bases, with 30 bases left between them. Germline loops: CDR1 SGHKS, CDR2 YYEKEE (reference sequence). The CDR3 region has the DNA TGTGCCAGCAGCCCGGTGGGGAGGGGGGGCCCCTCACTAGGGGCTTTCTTT. This encodes CASSPVGRGGPSLGAFF.

A single count supports this clone. The chain links TRBV6-5 to TRBJ2-7; D gene unclear. CDR1 MNHEY and CDR2 SVGAGI come from the germline V gene. V was clipped by 3 bases and J by 5 bases, with 5 bases between them. CDR3 length: 11 amino acids. DNA for the CDR3: TGTGCCAGCAGTTATGCTAACGAGCAGTACTTC. As protein: CASSYANEQYF.

The chain recombines TRBV9 with TRBJ1-6, with D possibly TRBD1 on 6 matching bases. This CDR3 comprises 14 residues. CDR1 and CDR2 (germline): SGDLS, YYNGEE. V lost 4 bases and J lost 5, with 10 bases in between. CDR3 loop: CASSPGVDNSPLHF. The CDR3 DNA reads TGTGCCAGCAGCCCAGGGGTGGATAATTCACCCCTCCACTTT.

The J gene is TRBJ1-2, the V gene TRBV4-1; D ambiguous. The CDR3 runs 14 residues. Germline assignment: CDR1 MGHRA and CDR2 YSYEKL. The germline V and J ends were trimmed by 2 bases and 3 bases, with 10 bases remaining between them. The chain's CDR3 is CASSQPAEDYGYTF. For the CDR3, the DNA is TGCGCCAGCAGCCAACCCGCAGAGGACTATGGCTACACCTTC.

This chain joins TRBV30 and TRBJ1-2; no firm D call. The CDR3 runs to 15 residues. Germline V CDR1 and CDR2: GTSNPN, SVGIG (reference sequence). V was trimmed by 2 bases and J by 1 base, leaving 14 bases between them. CDR3 amino acids: CAWSYGRARNYGYTF. In DNA, the CDR3 is TGTGCCTGGAGTTATGGGAGAGCCCGTAACTATGGCTACACCTTC. Based on the CDR3 plus reference TRBV30 and TRBJ1-2, the full variable domain is SQTIHQWPATLVQPVGSPLSLECTVEGTSNPNLYWYRQAAGRGLQLLFYSVGIGQISSEVPQNLSASRPQDRQFILSSKKLLLSDSGFYLCAWSYGRARNYGYTFGSGTRLTVV.

The chain couples TRBV13 to TRBJ2-5; 14 bases agree with TRBD2. Germline values: CDR1 PRHDT, CDR2 FYEKMQ (reference sequence). The J segment lost 1 base and the V segment lost 5 bases, leaving 3 bases of the junction unmatched. This CDR3 has 16 amino acids. CDR3 coding DNA: TGTGCCAGCAGCGCCGGGACTAGCGGGAGCCAAGAGACCCAGTACTTC. Protein product: CASSAGTSGSQETQYF.

The CDR3 loop reads CASTGTRSEQYF. CDR3 coding DNA: TGTGCCAGTACGGGGACACGAAGCGAGCAGTACTTC. The V call is TRBV7-9, the J call TRBJ2-7; maybe TRBD1 (6 bases). The V end lost 9 bases, the J end lost 6 bases, and 15 bases lay between the germline ends. The length of the CDR3 is 12 residues. Germline CDR1 is SEHNR and CDR2 is FQNEAQ (reference sequence). Variable domain in full (rest from reference TRBV7-9 and TRBJ2-7): DTGVSQNPRHKITKRGQNVTFRCDPISEHNRLYWYRQTLGQGPEFLTYFQNEAQLEKSRLLSDRFSAERPKGSFSTLEIQRTEQGDSAMYLCASTGTRSEQYFGPGTRLTVT.

This clone was found once. The CDR3 sequence: CAISESGLAGIEQFF. DNA of the CDR3: TGTGCCATCAGTGAGTCGGGACTAGCGGGAATTGAGCAGTTCTTC. The chain couples TRBV10-3 to TRBJ2-1; TRBD2 matches at 13 bases. The CDR3 is made up of 15 amino acids. With 0 bases clipped from V and 9 bases from J, the junction kept 2 bases outside the gene matches. CDR1 is ENHRY, CDR2 SYGVKD, per germline.

The genes are TRBV7-9 and TRBJ2-3; TRBD1 matches 9 bases. V was clipped by 5 bases and J by 4 bases; unmatched bases: 7. Germline values: CDR1 SEHNR, CDR2 FQNEAQ (reference sequence). There are 15 residues in the CDR3. Here the CDR3 DNA reads TGTGCCAGCAGCAGGGGGACAGGGTGGGCAGATACGCAGTATTTT. The encoded protein is CASSRGTGWADTQYF.

This chain connects TRBV2 to TRBJ2-7; TRBD1 might be the D (6 bases). V dropped 11 bases and J dropped 0 bases, with 17 bases sitting between them. CDR1 and CDR2 from the germline V gene are SNHLY and FYNNEI. This CDR3 has 14 residues. The CDR3 region is CAASGAADSYEQYF. Here the CDR3 DNA reads TGTGCCGCCTCAGGGGCCGCAGACTCCTACGAGCAGTACTTC.

The chain combines TRBV2 with TRBJ2-7; TRBD2 agrees at 7 bases. The germline CDR1 and CDR2 sequences are SNHLY and FYNNEI. V was pared by 6 bases and J by 2 bases, with 7 bases of the junction left unmatched. The CDR3 spans 14 residues. The CDR3 spells CASSWASGTYEQYF. The CDR3 DNA follows: TGTGCCAGCAGCTGGGCTAGCGGAACCTACGAGCAGTACTTC.

Comment on this clone: At one end, the junction sequence differs from germline, possibly due to a read error. V is TRBV6-1 and J is TRBJ2-5; 10 nucleotides agree with TRBD2. The germline V gene encodes CDR1 MNHNS and CDR2 SASEGT. There are 17 residues in the CDR3. The CDR3 DNA reads TGTGCCATCAGTGAGTCGGGGCTAGCGGGGGCCGGAGAGACCCAGTACTTC. Protein product: CAISESGLAGAGETQYF.